These 13 T cell receptor beta chains were sequenced from one sample in a study of regulatory T cells in long-lasting Graves disease. Sample time point: persistent/refractory GD, antithyroid drugs over 5 years with positive TRAb. PBMC-extracted RNA yielded the TCR library. Arm-PCR of CDR3 regions with iRepertoire HTBI primers generated TCR beta libraries. TCRdb itself ran the multiplex PCR reads through MiXCR, one entry per CDR3 protein. The data hold a few hundred thousand distinct CDR3 sequences, with roughly 24% observed a single time. The source was peripheral blood mononuclear cells (PBMCs), collected when the disease was refractory, from a patient treated with antithyroid drugs. The receptors come from a woman aged 40 to 50 with Graves disease.

In its sample, this clonotype was seen many times. The rearrangement links TRBV5-1 to TRBJ1-2, with D possibly being TRBD1 (5 bases). CDR1 and CDR2 from the germline V gene are SGHRS and YFSETQ. V shed 4 bases and J shed 4 bases, with 14 bases lying between them. The CDR3 has 14 residues. Here the CDR3 DNA reads TGCGCCAGCAGCCCCCAGGTTGGGGGCTATGGCTACACCTTC. It translates to CASSPQVGGYGYTF.

This sequence joins TRBV5-6 and TRBJ2-2, with D unresolved. V dropped 1 base and J dropped 7 bases, with 11 bases sitting between them. In germline, CDR1 is SGHDT, CDR2 YYEEEE. This CDR3 comprises 14 residues. CDR3 bases: TGTGCCAGCAGCTTGTTCGGAACCTTCGGGGAGCTGTTTTTT. This encodes CASSLFGTFGELFF.

This clonotype was counted only a few times. V gene TRBV11-2 combines with J gene TRBJ2-3; 8 nucleotides agree with TRBD2. CDR3 length equals 15 residues. CDR1 and CDR2 from the germline V gene are SGHAT and FQNNGV. J gave up 0 bases and V 5 bases, and 4 bases lay outside the gene matches. The CDR3 loop reads CASSLLAVSTDTQYF. CDR3 coding DNA: TGTGCCAGCAGCCTACTAGCGGTTAGCACAGATACGCAGTATTTT.

At least ten counts were recorded for this clonotype. The rearrangement uses TRBV20-1 and TRBJ1-2; TRBD1 might be the D (5 bases). V was pared by 4 bases and J by 1 base, with 13 bases between. Per germline, CDR1 DFQATT and CDR2 SNEGSKA (reference sequence). This CDR3 region has 14 residues. The CDR3 is CSATEGRHNYGYTF. The CDR3 region has the DNA TGCAGTGCTACGGAGGGGCGGCATAACTATGGCTACACCTTC.

The chain combines TRBV7-9 with TRBJ2-5; a possible D gene is TRBD2 (6 bases). Germline V lookup: CDR1 SEHNR, CDR2 FQNEAQ (reference sequence). The CDR3 covers 15 residues. The V end lost 1 base, the J end lost 5 bases, and 14 bases lay between the germline ends. The CDR3 loop is CASSLVAGRTETQYF. The CDR3 nucleotides are TGTGCCAGCAGCTTAGTGGCAGGGAGGACCGAGACCCAGTACTTC.

The rearrangement links TRBV7-2 to TRBJ2-2; TRBD2 aligns across 8 bases. CDR1 is SGHTA, CDR2 FQGNSA, per germline. The V segment lost 4 bases and the J segment 6 bases; nucleotides outside the gene matches: 13. The CDR3 is made up of 17 amino acids. CDR3 nucleotides: TGTGCCAGCAGCTCAGTGCCTCCGGGACTAGGAGCCGGGGAGCTGTTTTTT. This codes for CASSSVPPGLGAGELFF.

This clonotype has at least ten counts. The rearrangement uses TRBV27 and TRBJ1-1; D remains unclear. CDR3 length: 15 residues. Trimming took 0 bases from V and 2 from J, leaving 10 bases between them. Germline-derived CDR1 and CDR2 are MNHEY and SMNVEV (reference sequence). The CDR3 coding sequence is TGTGCCAGCAGTTTATCGGCCGACCCTAACACTGAAGCTTTCTTT. This gives the protein CASSLSADPNTEAFF.

The chain links TRBV2 to TRBJ2-1, with 7 positions matching TRBD2. J lost 2 bases, V lost 0 bases, and 7 bases had no gene match. The CDR3 is 17 amino acids. Germline V gene lookup returns CDR1 SNHLY and CDR2 FYNNEI. This chain's CDR3 is CASSEALLREPYNEQFF. Written as DNA, the CDR3 is TGTGCCAGCAGTGAAGCGCTTTTGCGGGAGCCCTACAATGAGCAGTTCTTC.

This clonotype was observed many times. V gene TRBV2 combines with J gene TRBJ1-3; D remains ambiguous. This CDR3 contains 15 residues. V lost 8 bases and J 0 bases, leaving 14 bases between the germline ends. CDR1 and CDR2 (germline): SNHLY, FYNNEI. The CDR3 here is CASCAGRFSGNTIYF. The CDR3 DNA follows: TGTGCCAGCTGCGCAGGACGGTTCTCTGGAAACACCATATATTTT.

Ten or more counts support this clonotype. This chain joins TRBV25-1 and TRBJ2-7; TRBD1 matches at 9 bases. CDR1 is MGHDK, CDR2 SYGVNS, per germline. Trimming at V came to 3 bases and at J to 3 bases, leaving 3 bases not matched to a gene. CDR3 length: 14 amino acids. The CDR3 spells CASSEGQGSYEQYF. The CDR3 DNA is TGTGCCAGCAGTGAGGGACAGGGTAGCTACGAGCAGTACTTC.

This sequence joins TRBV14 and TRBJ2-2, with 11 positions matching TRBD1. The germline V gene encodes CDR1 SGHDN and CDR2 FVKESK. With 4 bases clipped from V and 4 bases from J, the junction kept 2 bases outside the gene matches. The CDR3 totals 15 residues. The CDR3 bases are TGTGCCAGCAGCCGGACAGGGGGCGGCACCGGGGAGCTGTTTTTT. Its protein is CASSRTGGGTGELFF.

This clonotype came up many times. V usage is TRBV7-2 and J usage is TRBJ1-1; 10 bases are shared with TRBD1. Germline V gene data show CDR1 as SGHTA and CDR2 as FQGNSA. The CDR3 covers 16 residues. The V segment lost 5 bases and the J segment 1 base; nucleotides outside the gene matches: 7. In DNA form, the CDR3 reads TGTGCCAGCAGCCCTGGACAGGGGGGAGGGAACACTGAAGCTTTCTTT. Amino acids: CASSPGQGGGNTEAFF.

This clonotype was found a few times. A read error may be the cause here, since a much bigger clone is one base away. The genes are TRBV28 and TRBJ2-5; D may match TRBD1 or TRBD2 (5 bases each). The CDR3 contains 15 residues. Looked up from germline, CDR1 is MDHEN and CDR2 is SYDVKM. CDR3 bases: TGTGCCAGCAGTTTCCGCCCGGGACCTCAAGAGATCCAGTACTTC. Its translation: CASSFRPGPQEIQYF.